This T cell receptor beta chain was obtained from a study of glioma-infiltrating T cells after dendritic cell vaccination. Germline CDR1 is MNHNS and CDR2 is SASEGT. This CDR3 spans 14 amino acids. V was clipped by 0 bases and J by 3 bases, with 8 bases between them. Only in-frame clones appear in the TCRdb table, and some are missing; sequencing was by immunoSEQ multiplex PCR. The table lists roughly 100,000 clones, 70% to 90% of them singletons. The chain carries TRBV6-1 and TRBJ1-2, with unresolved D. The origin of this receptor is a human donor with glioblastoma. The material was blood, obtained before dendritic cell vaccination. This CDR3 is CASSEAAEDYGYTF. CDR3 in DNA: TGTGCCAGCAGTGAAGCTGCAGAGGACTATGGCTACACCTTC.